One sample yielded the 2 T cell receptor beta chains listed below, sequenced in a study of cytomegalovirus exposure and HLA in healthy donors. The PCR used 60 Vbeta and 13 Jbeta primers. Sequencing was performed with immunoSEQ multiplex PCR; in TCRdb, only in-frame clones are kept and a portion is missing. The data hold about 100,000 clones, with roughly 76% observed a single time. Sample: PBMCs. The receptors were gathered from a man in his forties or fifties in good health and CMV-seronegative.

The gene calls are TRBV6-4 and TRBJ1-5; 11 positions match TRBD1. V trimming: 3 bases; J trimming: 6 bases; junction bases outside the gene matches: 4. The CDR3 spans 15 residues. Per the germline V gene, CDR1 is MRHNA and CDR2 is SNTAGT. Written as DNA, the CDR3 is TGTGCCAGCAGTGAGGGACAGGGGGTATTTCAGCCCCAGCATTTT. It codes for CASSEGQGVFQPQHF.

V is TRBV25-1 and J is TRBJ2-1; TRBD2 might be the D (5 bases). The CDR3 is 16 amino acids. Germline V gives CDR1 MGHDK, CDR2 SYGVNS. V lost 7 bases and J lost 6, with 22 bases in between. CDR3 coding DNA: TGTGCCAGCATCCCGTCATCCGGACTTCTCTCCAATGAGCAGTTCTTC. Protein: CASIPSSGLLSNEQFF.